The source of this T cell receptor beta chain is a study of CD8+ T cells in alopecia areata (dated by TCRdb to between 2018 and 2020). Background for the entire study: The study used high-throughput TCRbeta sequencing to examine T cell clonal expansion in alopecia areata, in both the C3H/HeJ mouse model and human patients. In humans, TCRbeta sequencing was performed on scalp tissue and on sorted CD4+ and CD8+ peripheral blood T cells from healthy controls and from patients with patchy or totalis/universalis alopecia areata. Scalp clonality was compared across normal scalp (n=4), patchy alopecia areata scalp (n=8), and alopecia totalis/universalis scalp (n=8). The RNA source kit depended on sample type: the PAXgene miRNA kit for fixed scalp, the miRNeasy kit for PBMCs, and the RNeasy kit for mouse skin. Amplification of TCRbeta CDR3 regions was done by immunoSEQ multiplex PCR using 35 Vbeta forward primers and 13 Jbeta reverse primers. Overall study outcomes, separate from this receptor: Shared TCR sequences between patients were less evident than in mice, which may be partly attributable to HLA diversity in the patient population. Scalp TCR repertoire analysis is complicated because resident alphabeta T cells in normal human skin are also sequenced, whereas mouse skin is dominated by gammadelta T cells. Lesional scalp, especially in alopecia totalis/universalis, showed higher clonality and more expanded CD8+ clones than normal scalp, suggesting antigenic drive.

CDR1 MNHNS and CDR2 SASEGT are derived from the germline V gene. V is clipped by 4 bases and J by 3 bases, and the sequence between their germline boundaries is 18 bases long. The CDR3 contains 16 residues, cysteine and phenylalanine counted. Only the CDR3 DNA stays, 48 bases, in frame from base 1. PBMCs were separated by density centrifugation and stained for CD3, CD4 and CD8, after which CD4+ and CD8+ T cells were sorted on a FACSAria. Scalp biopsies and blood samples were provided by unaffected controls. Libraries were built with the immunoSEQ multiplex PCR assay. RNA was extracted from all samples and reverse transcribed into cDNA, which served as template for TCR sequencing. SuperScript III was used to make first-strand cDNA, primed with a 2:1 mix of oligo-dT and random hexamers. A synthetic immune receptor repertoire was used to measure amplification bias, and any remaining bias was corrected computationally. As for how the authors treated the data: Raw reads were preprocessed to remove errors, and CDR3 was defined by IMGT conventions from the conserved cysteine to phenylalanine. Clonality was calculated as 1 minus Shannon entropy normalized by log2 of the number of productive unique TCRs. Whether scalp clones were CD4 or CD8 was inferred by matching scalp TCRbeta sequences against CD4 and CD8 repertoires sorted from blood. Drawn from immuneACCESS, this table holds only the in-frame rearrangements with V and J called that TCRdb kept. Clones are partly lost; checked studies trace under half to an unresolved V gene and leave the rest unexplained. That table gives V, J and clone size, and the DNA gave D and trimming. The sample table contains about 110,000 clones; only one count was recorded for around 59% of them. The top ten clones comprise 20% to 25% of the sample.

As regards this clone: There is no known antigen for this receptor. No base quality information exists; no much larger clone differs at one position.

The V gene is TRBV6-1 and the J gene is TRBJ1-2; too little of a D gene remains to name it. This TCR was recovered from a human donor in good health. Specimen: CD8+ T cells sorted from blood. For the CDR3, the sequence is CASSGQTREGHYGYTF. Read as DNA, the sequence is TGTGCCAGCAGTGGCCAAACTAGGGAAGGGCACTATGGCTACACCTTC.